This T cell receptor (beta chain) stems from a study of blood T cell repertoires in COVID-19. Study-wide background: Donors in the United States, Italy and Spain gave samples during acute or convalescent COVID-19.

There are 13 residues in the CDR3. Germline lookup yields CDR1 SGHRS and CDR2 YFSETQ. V trimming: 4 bases; J trimming: 8 bases; junction bases outside the gene matches: 4. Study processing details: Reference gene primer amplification gave estimated nucleated cell counts. The assay was immunoSEQ multiplex PCR, and TCRdb's table has in-frame clones only and misses some. V and J calls and clone size are copied from that table; D and trimming were computed from the DNA. In the table there are 150,000 to 200,000 clones, over 70% of which are singletons. Seattle patient enrollment occurred during active infection, with longitudinal follow-up thereafter.

This chain joins TRBV5-1 and TRBJ1-4; 8 nucleotides line up with TRBD1. This TCR derives from a woman in her thirties or forties with COVID-19, enrolled during active disease. Sequenced: peripheral blood. Written as DNA, the CDR3 is TGCGCCAGCAGCCTCACAGGGGGGGAAAAACTGTTTTTT. This encodes CASSLTGGEKLFF.